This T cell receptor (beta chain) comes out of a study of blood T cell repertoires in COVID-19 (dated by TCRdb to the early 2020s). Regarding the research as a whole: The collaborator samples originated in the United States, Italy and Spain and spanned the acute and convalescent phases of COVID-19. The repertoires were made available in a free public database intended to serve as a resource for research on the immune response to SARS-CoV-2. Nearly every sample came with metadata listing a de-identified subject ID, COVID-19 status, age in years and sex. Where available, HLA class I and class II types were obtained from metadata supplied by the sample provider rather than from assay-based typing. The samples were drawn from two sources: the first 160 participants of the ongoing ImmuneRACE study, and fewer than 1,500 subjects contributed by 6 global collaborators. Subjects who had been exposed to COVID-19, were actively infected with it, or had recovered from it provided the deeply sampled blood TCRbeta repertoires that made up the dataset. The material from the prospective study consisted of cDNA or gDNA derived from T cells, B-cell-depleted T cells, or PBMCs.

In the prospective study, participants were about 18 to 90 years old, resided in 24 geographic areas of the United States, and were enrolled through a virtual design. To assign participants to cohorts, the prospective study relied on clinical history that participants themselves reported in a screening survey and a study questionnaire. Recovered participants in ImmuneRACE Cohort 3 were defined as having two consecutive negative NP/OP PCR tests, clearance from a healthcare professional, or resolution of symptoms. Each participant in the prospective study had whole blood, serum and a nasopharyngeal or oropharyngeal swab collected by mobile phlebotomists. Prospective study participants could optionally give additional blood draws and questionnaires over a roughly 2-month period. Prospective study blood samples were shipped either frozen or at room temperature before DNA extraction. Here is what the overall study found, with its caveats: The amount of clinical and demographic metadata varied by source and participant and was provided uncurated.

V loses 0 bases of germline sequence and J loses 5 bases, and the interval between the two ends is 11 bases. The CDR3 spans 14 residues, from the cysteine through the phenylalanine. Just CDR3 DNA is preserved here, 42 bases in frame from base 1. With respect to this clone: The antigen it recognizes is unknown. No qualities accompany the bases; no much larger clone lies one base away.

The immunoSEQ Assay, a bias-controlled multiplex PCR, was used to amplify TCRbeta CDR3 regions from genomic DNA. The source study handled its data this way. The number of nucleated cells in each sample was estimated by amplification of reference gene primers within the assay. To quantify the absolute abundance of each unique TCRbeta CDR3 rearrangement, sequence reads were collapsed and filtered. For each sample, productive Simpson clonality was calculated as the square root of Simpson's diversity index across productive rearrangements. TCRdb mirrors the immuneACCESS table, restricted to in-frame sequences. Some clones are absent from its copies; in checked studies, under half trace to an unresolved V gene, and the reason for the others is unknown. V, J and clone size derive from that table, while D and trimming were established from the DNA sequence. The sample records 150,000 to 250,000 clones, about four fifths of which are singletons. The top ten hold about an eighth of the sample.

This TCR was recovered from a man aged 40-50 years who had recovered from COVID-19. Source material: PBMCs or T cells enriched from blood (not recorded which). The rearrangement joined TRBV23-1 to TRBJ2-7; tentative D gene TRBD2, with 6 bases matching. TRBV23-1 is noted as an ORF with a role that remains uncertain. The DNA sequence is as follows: TGCGCCAGCAGTCAATCGGTCAGGGAGGACGAGCAGTACTTC. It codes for CASSQSVREDEQYF.